Listed below are T cell receptor beta chains from one sample, sequenced in a study of T cell responses to AZD1222 COVID-19 vaccine. TCRdb keeps only in-frame clones here, not all; method: immunoSEQ multiplex PCR. Of 120,000 to 150,000 clones in the sample, approximately 88% were seen once. This sample comprised peripheral blood, obtained 28 days after the second dose of the MenACWY control vaccine. All receptors come from an adult who received the MenACWY meningococcal vaccine as a control. Each CDR3 is given with its conserved first and last residue. D genes are given only for firm matches. Part of the rows lack a size; the others show once, few, many or a class for expanded clones.

TRBV15	NA	NA	TRBJ1-3	CATSTAVASGNTIYF	TGTGCCACCAGCACCGCCGTGGCCTCTGGAAACACCATATATTTT
TRBV19	NA	NA	TRBJ1-4	CASGFSGVTNEKLFF	TGTGCCAGTGGCTTTTCGGGGGTAACTAATGAAAAACTGTTTTTT
TRBV4-3	NA	NA	TRBJ1-3	CASSQDQDPGNTIYF	TGCGCCAGCAGCCAAGATCAGGACCCTGGAAACACCATATATTTT
TRBV7-2	NA	NA	TRBJ1-1	CASSLGRTEAFF	TGTGCCAGCAGCTTAGGCCGGACTGAAGCTTTCTTT
TRBV3-1/TRBV3-2	NA	TRBD1	TRBJ1-1	CASSQKGAGTEAFF	TGTGCCAGCAGCCAGAAGGGGGCGGGCACTGAAGCTTTCTTT
TRBV4-3	NA	NA	TRBJ2-2	CASSQEALNTGELFF	TGCGCCAGCAGCCAAGAGGCACTTAACACCGGGGAGCTGTTTTTT
TRBV19	NA	NA	TRBJ1-1	CASSPTGTTEAFF	TGTGCCAGTAGCCCTACAGGTACCACTGAAGCTTTCTTT
TRBV7-9	NA	NA	TRBJ1-3	CASSRDTGNTIYF	TGTGCCAGCAGCCGGGACACTGGAAACACCATATATTTT
TRBV29-1	NA	NA	TRBJ1-3	CSVQDSRRHTIYF	TGCAGCGTTCAGGACTCCCGGAGACACACCATATATTTT
TRBV4-1	NA	NA	TRBJ1-2	CASSQDTPPRATGYTF	TGCGCCAGCAGCCAAGATACTCCCCCCAGGGCGACTGGCTACACCTTC
TRBV7-9	few	NA	TRBJ1-4	CASSSPQVAHNEKLFF	TGTGCCAGCAGCTCCCCCCAGGTCGCGCATAATGAAAAACTGTTTTTT
TRBV3-1/TRBV3-2	NA	NA	TRBJ1-2	CASSQLRGNYGYTF	TGTGCCAGCAGCCAATTAAGGGGCAACTATGGCTACACCTTC
TRBV5-1	NA	TRBD1	TRBJ1-2	CASSPYSGTGNYGYTF	TGCGCCAGCAGCCCGTACTCCGGGACAGGGAATTATGGCTACACCTTC
TRBV7-3	NA	TRBD1	TRBJ1-1	CASSLTSVQGTEAFF	TGTGCCAGCAGCTTAACGTCGGTACAGGGGACTGAAGCTTTCTTT
TRBV5-6	few	NA	TRBJ1-2	CASSLRSFRDIGGYTF	TGTGCCAGCAGCTTGCGGTCTTTTCGGGACATCGGAGGCTACACCTTC
TRBV30	NA	NA	TRBJ1-2	CAWSYPGARGYTF	TGTGCCTGGAGCTATCCGGGGGCTCGGGGCTACACCTTC
TRBV28	NA	NA	TRBJ1-2	CASRGEKVGYTF	TGTGCCAGCAGAGGGGAAAAGGTTGGCTACACCTTC
TRBV14	NA	NA	TRBJ2-5	CASSHGQGRPGQETQYF	TGTGCCAGCAGCCATGGCCAGGGTCGCCCCGGACAAGAGACCCAGTACTTC
TRBV7-3	few	NA	TRBJ1-3	CASSLQGGNTIYF	TGTGCCAGCAGCTTACAGGGTGGAAACACCATATATTTT
TRBV7-9	NA	NA	TRBJ2-2	CASSLGLAGELFF	TGTGCCAGCAGCTTAGGACTAGCCGGGGAGCTGTTTTTT
TRBV10-2	NA	NA	TRBJ2-1	CASSELLESSYNEQFF	TGCGCCAGCAGTGAATTACTGGAAAGCTCCTACAATGAGCAGTTCTTC
TRBV5-4	few	NA	TRBJ2-7	CASSLGGPQITYEQYF	TGTGCCAGCAGCTTGGGTGGCCCACAGATTACCTACGAGCAGTACTTC
TRBV19	NA	NA	TRBJ1-3	CASSIIGGTIYF	TGTGCCAGTAGTATTATTGGAGGCACCATATATTTT
TRBV25-1	NA	NA	TRBJ2-1	CASSVGGKGSYNEQFF	TGTGCCAGCAGTGTAGGTGGGAAAGGCTCCTACAATGAGCAGTTCTTC
TRBV18	NA	NA	TRBJ1-5	CASSPLGGFGDQPQHF	TGTGCCAGCTCACCCCTCGGGGGGTTCGGGGATCAGCCCCAGCATTTT
TRBV4-2	once	NA	TRBJ2-7	CASSQLARPYEQYF	TGTGCCAGCAGCCAACTAGCGCGACCCTACGAGCAGTACTTC
TRBV7-9	NA	TRBD2	TRBJ2-7	CASSQGAGGTYEQYF	TGTGCCAGCAGCCAGGGAGCGGGAGGGACCTACGAGCAGTACTTC
TRBV7-2	once	NA	TRBJ2-4	CASSPGQNIQYF	TGTGCCAGCAGCCCCGGACAAAACATTCAGTACTTC
TRBV5-4	NA	TRBD2	TRBJ2-5	CASSLLAGGQETQYF	TGTGCCAGCAGCTTACTAGCGGGGGGCCAAGAGACCCAGTACTTC
TRBV2	NA	TRBD2	TRBJ2-1	CASTQPASGSPSPNSDEQFF	TGTGCCAGCACCCAGCCCGCTAGCGGGAGCCCGTCCCCCAACTCCGATGAGCAGTTCTTC
TRBV5-1	NA	NA	TRBJ1-5	CASSLARSYNQPQHF	TGCGCCAGCAGCTTGGCCAGATCCTACAATCAGCCCCAGCATTTT
TRBV3-1/TRBV3-2	NA	NA	TRBJ2-2	CASSEGYTGELFF	TGTGCCAGCAGCGAGGGATACACCGGGGAGCTGTTTTTT
TRBV10-3	NA	NA	TRBJ2-7	CAISEEHRHEQYF	TGTGCCATCAGTGAAGAACACCGCCACGAGCAGTACTTC
TRBV7-3	NA	NA	TRBJ2-2	CASSLMPANTGELFF	TGTGCCAGCAGCTTAATGCCAGCCAACACCGGGGAGCTGTTTTTT
TRBV18	NA	NA	TRBJ1-1	CASRATGLPEAFF	TGTGCCAGCCGCGCTACGGGGTTACCTGAAGCTTTCTTT
TRBV29-1	NA	TRBD1	TRBJ1-1	CSLGWDRGDTEAFF	TGCAGCTTAGGTTGGGACAGGGGCGACACTGAAGCTTTCTTT
TRBV28	many	NA	TRBJ2-7	CASTPPRGKQYF	TGTGCCAGCACTCCTCCCCGGGGAAAGCAGTACTTC
TRBV12-3/TRBV12-4	few	NA	TRBJ2-7	CASRTTGREQYF	TGTGCCAGCAGGACTACTGGGCGCGAGCAGTACTTC
TRBV5-1	NA	TRBD2	TRBJ2-7	CASSSPSGGDTTKQYF	TGCGCCAGCAGCTCACCTAGCGGGGGCGATACTACGAAGCAGTACTTC